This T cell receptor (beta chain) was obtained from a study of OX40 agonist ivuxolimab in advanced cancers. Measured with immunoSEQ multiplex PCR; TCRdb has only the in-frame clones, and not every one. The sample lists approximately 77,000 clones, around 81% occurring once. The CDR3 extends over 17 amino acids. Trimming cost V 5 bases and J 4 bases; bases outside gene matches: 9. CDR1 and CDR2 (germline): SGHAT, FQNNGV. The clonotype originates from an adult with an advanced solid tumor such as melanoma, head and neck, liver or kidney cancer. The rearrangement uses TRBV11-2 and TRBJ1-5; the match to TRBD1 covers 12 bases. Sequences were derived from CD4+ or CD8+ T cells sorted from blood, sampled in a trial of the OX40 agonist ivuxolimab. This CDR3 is CASSLGTGGRENQPQHF. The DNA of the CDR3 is TGTGCCAGCAGCCTCGGGACAGGGGGCAGGGAGAATCAGCCCCAGCATTTT. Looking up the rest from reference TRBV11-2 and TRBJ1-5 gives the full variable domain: EAGVAQSPRYKIIEKRQSVAFWCNPISGHATLYWYQQILGQGPKLLIQFQNNGVVDDSQLPKDRFSAERLKGVDSTLKIQPAKLEDSAVYLCASSLGTGGRENQPQHFGDGTRLSIL.